This T cell receptor beta chain derives from a study of blood T cell repertoires in COVID-19. The overall study: Acute and convalescent COVID-19 samples came from the United States, Italy and Spain. PBMCs, B-cell-depleted T cells, or T cells were the source of the cDNA or gDNA that made up the material.

Authors' processing steps: Scientists estimated how many nucleated cells there were by amplifying reference gene primers. Data came from immunoSEQ multiplex PCR; TCRdb stores just in-frame clones and leaves some out. The V and J calls and the clone size are those of that table, but D and trimming were determined from the DNA. The sample lists 150,000 to 200,000 clones, about 86% seen once, with approximately 10% in the top ten. This clone is a singleton in its sample. CDR1 is MGHRA, CDR2 YSYEKL, per germline. V was cut by 3 bases and J by 3 bases, with 8 bases left in between. This CDR3 has 13 residues. During active infection, Seattle patients enrolled and were then monitored through disease.

The genes are TRBV4-1 and TRBJ1-2; D perhaps matches TRBD1 (6 bases). The sample was peripheral blood. This receptor was obtained from a woman between 55 and 75 years old with COVID-19, enrolled during active disease. CDR3 sequence (DNA): TGCGCCAGCAGCCAGTCAGGGGACTATGGCTACACCTTC. Translating gives CASSQSGDYGYTF.